The clone carrying this T cell receptor (beta chain) has more than one count but fewer than ten. Its antigen is unknown. The data stem from a study of regulatory T cells in long-lasting Graves disease. Germline loops: CDR1 SGHRS, CDR2 YFSETQ. Losses at the gene ends were 4 bases for V and 7 bases for J; bases not matched to a gene: 10. The CDR3 runs 15 residues. Researchers made TCR beta libraries by using iRepertoire HTBI primers and running Arm-PCR on CDR3 regions. TCRdb reprocessed the multiplex PCR reads via MiXCR and lists one record per CDR3 protein. The sample includes a few hundred thousand distinct CDR3 sequences, under 25% seen only once; the top ten take over 10%. Study-level results: Segments TRBV28, TRBJ1-2 and TRBJ2-5 showed preferential usage in persistent disease. The study found lower TCR diversity in persistent Graves' patients than in newly diagnosed ones.

Time point in this sample: persistent/refractory GD, antithyroid drugs over 5 years with positive TRAb. PBMC RNA served as the TCR library source. All patients originated from an endocrinology department located in Xi'an, China. This TCR was sampled from a female donor with Graves disease. The chain carries TRBV5-1 and TRBJ2-2, with 7 bases fitting TRBD1. Specimen: peripheral blood mononuclear cells (PBMCs), collected when the disease was refractory, from a patient treated with antithyroid drugs. The DNA of the CDR3 is TGCGCCAGCAGCACCCGACAGGGTAGAGGCGGGGAGCTGTTTTTT. This gives the protein CASSTRQGRGGELFF. The whole variable domain, filled in from reference TRBV5-1 and TRBJ2-2, reads KAGVTQTPRYLIKTRGQQVTLSCSPISGHRSVSWYQQTPGQGLQFLFEYFSETQRNKGNFPGRFSGRQFSNSRSEMNVSTLELGDSALYLCASSTRQGRGGELFFGEGSRLTVL.